Listed here are 23 T cell receptor beta chains from one sample, sequenced in a study of blood T cells in healthy people across ages. Primers used in a second PCR of about 6 to 11 cycles were a sample-barcoded 5' primer and a J-beta primer mix. TCRdb reanalysed the 5' RACE reads using MiXCR and keeps one entry per CDR3 protein. The data show around 1.1 million distinct CDR3 sequences, roughly two fifths seen once. Material for sequencing was blood. These receptors were obtained from a man between 18 and 35 years old in good health.

As to this clonotype: A much larger clone lies one base from this, so it may be a read error. The chain is built from TRBV5-1 and TRBJ2-3; D gene uncertain. The CDR3 runs to 12 residues. Germline loops: CDR1 SGHRS, CDR2 YFSETQ. CDR3 DNA: TGCGCCGGCAGCTACAACACAGATACGCAGTATTTT. Amino acids: CAGSYNTDTQYF. Full variable domain (rest looked up from reference TRBV5-1 and TRBJ2-3): KAGVTQTPRYLIKTRGQQVTLSCSPISGHRSVSWYQQTPGQGLQFLFEYFSETQRNKGNFPGRFSGRQFSNSRSEMNVSTLELGDSALYLCAGSYNTDTQYFGPGTRLTVL.

V usage is TRBV5-1 and J usage is TRBJ2-1; no reliable D call. V lost 10 bases to trimming and J lost 0 bases, with 11 bases between them. Germline values: CDR1 SGHRS, CDR2 YFSETQ. The CDR3 contains 13 residues. The CDR3: CASGQRSYNEQFF. CDR3 DNA: TGCGCCTCGGGCCAACGCTCCTACAATGAGCAGTTCTTC.

This clonotype was counted between two and nine times. V gene TRBV20-1 combines with J gene TRBJ2-5, with TRBD2 matching over 10 bases. The germline V gene has CDR1 DFQATT and CDR2 SNEGSKA (reference sequence). The V segment lost 8 bases and the J segment 7 bases; nucleotides outside the gene matches: 7. This CDR3 has 12 amino acids. The CDR3 nucleotides read TGCAGTCTAGCGGGGGCAGGGAGGACCCAGTACTTC. Translating gives CSLAGAGRTQYF.

V gene TRBV20-1 combines with J gene TRBJ2-4; 12 bases map to TRBD1. The DNA end favors TRBJ2-7, so the J call may be wrong. The CDR3 extends over 15 amino acids. Germline assignment: CDR1 DFQATT and CDR2 SNEGSKA (reference sequence). The CDR3 reads CSAKIRDRGLSEQYF. The CDR3 DNA reads as TGCAGTGCCAAGATCCGGGACAGGGGGCTGTCCGAGCAGTACTTC.

This rearrangement joins TRBV3-1 to TRBJ1-5; possible D gene TRBD1, 5 bases. The CDR3 length is 16 residues. V was cut by 4 bases and J by 0 bases, with 13 bases left in between. Germline CDR1 and CDR2: LGHDT and YNNKEL (reference sequence). The CDR3, as DNA: TGTGCCAGCAGCCCGGACGGGGCTTCTAGCAATCAGCCCCAGCATTTT. Translating it yields CASSPDGASSNQPQHF.

The chain joins TRBV14 to TRBJ1-2, with a weak D call TRBD1 (5 bases). The CDR3 totals 15 residues. Germline lookup yields CDR1 SGHDN and CDR2 FVKESK. The ends were cut back, 2 bases at V and 0 bases at J, with 10 bases in the middle. The CDR3 DNA is TGTGCCAGCAGCCAATTACAGGCCACTAACTATGGCTACACCTTC. This sequence encodes CASSQLQATNYGYTF.

Only a few counts were recorded for this clonotype. This chain uses TRBV9 with TRBJ2-1; either TRBD1 or TRBD2 may supply D (6 bases each). Looked up from germline, CDR1 is SGDLS and CDR2 is YYNGEE. The CDR3 totals 16 residues. V lost 3 bases, J lost 0 bases, and 13 bases lay in between. The chain's CDR3 is CASSGGPSASYNEQFF. In DNA form, the CDR3 reads TGTGCCAGCAGCGGGGGGCCTAGCGCCTCCTACAATGAGCAGTTCTTC.

Only one count was recorded for this clonotype. This chain connects TRBV7-2 to TRBJ2-3; TRBD2 is a possible D gene (7 bases). Per the germline V gene, CDR1 is SGHTA and CDR2 is FQGNSA. Trimming removed 8 bases at V and 14 bases at J, with 17 bases between. The CDR3 is 11 amino acids. The chain's CDR3 is CASPRGGALYF. For the CDR3, the DNA is TGTGCCAGCCCTAGGGGGGGCGCGTTGTATTTT.

This clonotype was seen only a few times. The V call is TRBV15, the J call TRBJ1-3; D is unclear. Germline loops: CDR1 LNHNV, CDR2 YYDKDF (reference sequence). This CDR3 has 13 residues. V lost 0 bases to trimming and J lost 8 bases, with 8 bases between them. CDR3 sequence reads: CATSRDVGDTIYF. The CDR3 region has the DNA TGTGCCACCAGCAGAGATGTGGGAGACACCATATATTTT.

The DNA of the CDR3 is TGTGCCATCAGTGACCCGACAGCCACAGATACGCAGTATTTT. Translated, it gives CAISDPTATDTQYF. The V gene is TRBV10-3, the J gene TRBJ2-3; D might be TRBD1 (5 bases). The germline gives CDR1 ENHRY, CDR2 SYGVKD. The CDR3 loop spans 14 amino acids. V lost 3 bases and J 2 bases, leaving 9 bases between the germline ends.

This clonotype came up a few times. The DNA for the CDR3 is TGTGCCATCAGTGAGTCCTGGGGGGGCAATCAGCCCCAGCATTTT. This translates into CAISESWGGNQPQHF. The rearrangement uses TRBV10-3 and TRBJ1-5; weak D call: TRBD1 (5 bases). This CDR3 contains 15 residues. Germline V gives CDR1 ENHRY, CDR2 SYGVKD. Trimming cost V 0 bases and J 2 bases, with 8 bases left between them.

This clonotype appeared a few times. CDR3 DNA: TGCAGTGCTAGCCGCAGGGATCAGCCCCAGCATTTT. Protein product: CSASRRDQPQHF. The chain has TRBV20-1 and TRBJ1-5; perhaps TRBD1 as D (5 bases). Trimming pared 3 bases from V and 5 bases from J, leaving 8 bases between. The CDR3 totals 12 residues. Germline values: CDR1 DFQATT, CDR2 SNEGSKA (reference sequence).

This clonotype showed up just a few times. This chain joins TRBV14 and TRBJ1-1, with D perhaps TRBD1 (5 bases). The CDR3 contains 15 residues. The germline V and J ends were trimmed by 3 bases and 5 bases, with 16 bases remaining between them. Per the germline V gene, CDR1 is SGHDN and CDR2 is FVKESK. This CDR3 reads CASSQPGSGRTEAFF. In nucleotides, the CDR3 is TGTGCCAGCAGCCAGCCCGGGTCGGGACGGACTGAAGCTTTCTTT.

This clonotype was observed a handful of times. The rearrangement links TRBV4-2 to TRBJ2-5; D is perhaps TRBD1 or TRBD2 (5 bases each). Trimming removed 0 bases at V and 7 bases at J, with 15 bases between. This CDR3 is built from 15 residues. Germline assignment: CDR1 LGHNA and CDR2 YNFKEQ. The CDR3 DNA follows: TGTGCCAGCAGCCAAGATGAGGGGACCTCAAGGACCCAGTACTTC. Translation: CASSQDEGTSRTQYF.

The chain employs TRBV6-6 and TRBJ2-7; the D is unclear. Trimming shortened V by 6 bases and J by 2 bases, and 17 bases separated the two germline ends. The CDR3 is 15 amino acids. Germline CDR1 reads MNHNY; CDR2 reads SVGAGI (reference sequence). Here the CDR3 reads CASRETPPPTYEQYF. The CDR3 coding sequence is TGTGCCAGCAGAGAGACCCCGCCCCCGACCTACGAGCAGTACTTC.

This clonotype was seen only a few times. The rearrangement uses TRBV13 and TRBJ2-3, with D hard to call. This CDR3 region has 14 residues. Looked up from germline, CDR1 is PRHDT and CDR2 is FYEKMQ (reference sequence). With 5 bases removed from V and 2 bases from J, the gap between germline ends came to 11 bases. CDR3 nucleotide sequence: TGTGCCAGCAGCGTAGAGGCGGACACAGATACGCAGTATTTT. Its translation: CASSVEADTDTQYF.

The gene calls are TRBV27 and TRBJ1-4, with D uncertain. The CDR3 loop spans 15 amino acids. Germline CDR1 MNHEY, CDR2 SMNVEV (reference sequence). Deletions cut 4 bases from V and 7 bases from J, with 16 bases between. The CDR3 here is CASSSLPVMSEKLFF. The CDR3 nucleotides are TGTGCCAGCAGTTCTCTCCCGGTAATGAGTGAAAAACTGTTTTTT. Combining the CDR3 with reference TRBV27 and TRBJ1-4 gives the whole variable domain EAQVTQNPRYLITVTGKKLTVTCSQNMNHEYMSWYRQDPGLGLRQIYYSMNVEVTDKGDVPEGYKVSRKEKRNFPLILESPSPNQTSLYFCASSSLPVMSEKLFFGSGTQLSVL.

The CDR3 DNA sequence: TGTGCCAGCAGATCGGGACAGACAACCACAGATACGCAGTATTTT. Its translation is CASRSGQTTTDTQYF. The chain carries TRBV2 and TRBJ2-3, with 7 bases that match TRBD1. Trimming at V came to 6 bases and at J to 2 bases, leaving 8 bases not matched to a gene. The length of the CDR3 is 15 residues. Germline V lookup: CDR1 SNHLY, CDR2 FYNNEI.

The rearrangement uses TRBV6-5 and TRBJ2-1, with D tentatively TRBD1 (5 bases). CDR1 and CDR2 (germline): MNHEY, SVGAGI. The CDR3 contains 13 residues. The germline V and J ends were trimmed by 10 bases and 1 base, with 11 bases remaining between them. CDR3 in amino acids: CATTSGSYNEQFF. The DNA of the CDR3 is TGTGCCACCACGTCAGGGTCCTACAATGAGCAGTTCTTC.

At least ten counts were recorded for this clonotype. This chain uses TRBV7-9 with TRBJ1-2, with D hard to call. Germline V gene data show CDR1 as SEHNR and CDR2 as FQNEAQ (reference sequence). This CDR3 contains 13 residues. V was cut by 1 base and J by 2 bases, with 5 bases left in between. CDR3 region: CASSLVGNYGYTF. The CDR3 DNA follows: TGTGCCAGCAGCTTAGTGGGGAACTATGGCTACACCTTC.

This clonotype was counted only a few times. This chain uses TRBV7-3 with TRBJ1-1, with TRBD1 as a possible D gene (6 bases). Germline-derived CDR1 and CDR2 are SGHTA and FQGTGA. V was clipped by 5 bases and J by 3 bases, with 10 bases between them. CDR3 length: 13 residues. The CDR3 sequence is CASSKEGDTEAFF. In DNA, the CDR3 is TGTGCCAGCAGCAAGGAGGGGGACACTGAAGCTTTCTTT.

The chain has TRBV6-2 or TRBV6-3 and TRBJ2-1; 14 positions agree with TRBD2. Germline-derived CDR1 and CDR2 are MNHEY and SVGEGT. The CDR3 is 18 amino acids. After removal of 5 bases from V and 1 base from J, the junction contained 7 bases not matched to a gene. The CDR3 is CASSTRLAGGRSYNEQFF. The CDR3 DNA reads TGTGCCAGCAGTACTCGACTAGCGGGGGGGCGATCCTACAATGAGCAGTTCTTC.

A word on this clonotype: At one of its ends the junction is not consistent with the germline gene, which may arise from a read error. The V and J genes are TRBV11-3 and TRBJ2-1; D is possibly TRBD1 or TRBD2 (5 bases each). This CDR3 contains 15 residues. Germline V gene sequence: CDR1 SGHNT, CDR2 YENEEA. CDR3 sequence: CARSLMGGGDNEQFF. The CDR3 DNA follows: TGTGCCAGAAGCTTAATGGGTGGGGGTGACAATGAGCAGTTCTTC.